This T cell receptor beta chain was sequenced during a study of cytomegalovirus exposure and HLA in healthy donors. Study overall: Inside one of the first data releases sat tens of millions of unique TCRs taken from HLA-typed donors.

Germline CDR1 reads ENHRY; CDR2 reads SYGVKD. Trimming shortened V by 0 bases and J by 11 bases, and 8 bases separated the two germline ends. The CDR3 covers 12 residues. Study-wide results and limits: A few of the chains that were CMV-associated were confirmed in vitro to be specific for CMV antigens. What TCR beta sequences reportedly achieved was accurate prediction of HLA-A and HLA-B alleles in most subjects.

On this clone: The antigen is unknown.

With 60 Vbeta and 13 Jbeta primers, the PCR was carried out. The protocol was immunoSEQ multiplex PCR, while the TCRdb copy is restricted to in-frame clones and leaves out a portion. The table has approximately 200,000 clones, around three quarters seen once; the top ten hold 1.5% to 2%. The sequencing sample was made of PBMCs. The sequence was obtained from a young man in good health and CMV-seronegative. The chain combines TRBV10-3 with TRBJ1-5; D gene unclear. CDR3 coding DNA: TGTGCCATCAGTGAGTCGCGGGAGGCCCAGCATTTT. Protein: CAISESREAQHF.